Listed below are T cell receptor beta chains from one sample, sequenced in a study of PD-L1 blockade in urothelial cancer. The data were produced by immunoSEQ multiplex PCR, yet TCRdb's version contains in-frame clones alone and is incomplete. Of roughly 63,000 clones in the sample, roughly 79% are singletons; the top ten hold approximately 5.1%. The sequences come from PBMCs, collected around atezolizumab (anti-PD-L1) treatment. The receptors shown here come from a man between 65 and 85 years old with urothelial cancer. Both conserved end residues are part of each CDR3. A D gene is named only where the DNA matches it firmly. Clone size appears in some rows only: once, few, many, or a class for an expanded clone.

v_call	clone_size	j_call	d_call	cdr3_aa	cdr3_nt
TRBV2	NA	TRBJ1-1	TRBD1	CASSPPPRDRGAFF	TGTGCCAGCAGTCCACCCCCCCGGGACAGGGGCGCTTTCTTT
TRBV13	NA	TRBJ2-1	TRBD2	CASSSWTSGVDEQFF	TGTGCCAGCAGCTCCTGGACTAGCGGGGTCGATGAGCAGTTCTTC
TRBV4-2	NA	TRBJ1-1	NA	CASSQAEEVVAFF	TGTGCCAGCAGCCAAGCAGAGGAGGTTGTAGCTTTCTTT
TRBV6-5	NA	TRBJ1-2	TRBD1	CASSSPPGTGGYTF	TGTGCCAGCAGTTCCCCGCCAGGGACAGGGGGCTACACCTTC
TRBV10-3	NA	TRBJ1-1	TRBD1	CAISPTGGFGTEAFF	TGTGCCATCAGCCCGACAGGGGGGTTCGGCACTGAAGCTTTCTTT
TRBV19	NA	TRBJ2-7	NA	CASSNLAKSYEQYF	TGTGCCAGTAGTAATTTAGCCAAATCCTACGAGCAGTACTTC
TRBV4-3	few	TRBJ2-7	NA	CASSQDKGYEQYF	TGCGCCAGCAGCCAAGATAAGGGGTACGAGCAGTACTTC
TRBV6-1	few	TRBJ2-2	TRBD2	CASSLAGVGELFF	TGTGCCAGCAGCCTAGCGGGAGTAGGGGAGCTGTTTTTT
TRBV6-1	NA	TRBJ2-7	NA	CATLRGYEQYF	TGTGCCACTCTCAGGGGCTACGAGCAGTACTTC
TRBV5-6	NA	TRBJ1-3	TRBD1	CASSPLGDSATGNTIYF	TGTGCCAGCAGCCCCCTGGGGGACAGTGCAACTGGAAACACCATATATTTT
TRBV2	NA	TRBJ2-4	TRBD1	CASTLQGVLAKNIQYF	TGTGCCAGCACCCTACAGGGGGTACTTGCCAAAAACATTCAGTACTTC
TRBV2	NA	TRBJ2-7	TRBD2	CASSELRGGYEQYF	TGTGCCAGCAGTGAATTGCGGGGGGGTTACGAGCAGTACTTC
TRBV6-6	NA	TRBJ1-4	NA	CASSSQVREKLFF	TGTGCCAGCAGTTCCCAGGTACGGGAAAAACTGTTTTTT
TRBV19	NA	TRBJ2-1	TRBD2	CASTLLAGVSSYNEQFF	TGTGCCAGTACTCTCCTAGCGGGAGTAAGCTCCTACAATGAGCAGTTCTTC
TRBV11-2	few	TRBJ2-1	NA	CASSTWTGGSNEQFF	TGTGCCAGCAGCACCTGGACAGGAGGGAGCAATGAGCAGTTCTTC
TRBV7-6	NA	TRBJ2-1	NA	CASSLQGNEQFF	TGTGCCAGCAGCTTACAGGGAAATGAGCAGTTCTTC
TRBV7-2	NA	TRBJ2-5	TRBD1	CASSPETGTDQETQYF	TGTGCCAGCAGCCCGGAGACCGGGACAGACCAAGAGACCCAGTACTTC
TRBV6-1	NA	TRBJ1-1	NA	CASDYGRGKKTEAFF	TGTGCCAGTGACTATGGTAGAGGTAAAAAGACTGAAGCTTTCTTT
TRBV7-6	NA	TRBJ2-5	TRBD2	CASSTRAGQETQYF	TGTGCCAGCAGCACCCGAGCGGGACAAGAGACCCAGTACTTC
TRBV11-2	NA	TRBJ2-7	NA	CASSSPWLRDEQYF	TGTGCCAGCAGCTCCCCTTGGCTCCGGGACGAGCAGTACTTC
TRBV5-6	NA	TRBJ2-7	TRBD2	CASSPKSGVPYEQYF	TGTGCCAGCAGCCCAAAGAGCGGGGTCCCCTACGAGCAGTACTTC
TRBV4-2	few	TRBJ2-1	TRBD2	CASSQGGGRHNEQFF	TGTGCCAGCAGCCAAGGGGGAGGGAGACACAATGAGCAGTTCTTC
TRBV9	once	TRBJ2-3	TRBD1	CASSVLGGHGTDTQYF	TGTGCCAGCAGCGTACTAGGGGGCCACGGCACAGATACGCAGTATTTT
TRBV5-1	few	TRBJ1-2	NA	CASSFSGSASSNYGYTF	TGCGCCAGCAGCTTTTCCGGGTCAGCCTCTTCGAACTATGGCTACACCTTC
TRBV18	NA	TRBJ1-5	TRBD1	CASSGGQGANQPQHF	TGTGCCAGCTCGGGGGGACAGGGCGCAAATCAGCCCCAGCATTTT
TRBV19	NA	TRBJ1-6	NA	CASSLQGNSPLHF	TGTGCCAGTAGCCTGCAGGGAAATTCACCCCTCCACTTT
TRBV6-1	NA	TRBJ1-1	TRBD1	CASHPGQGRAFF	TGTGCCAGCCACCCGGGACAGGGGAGAGCTTTCTTT
TRBV27	few	TRBJ2-2	TRBD2	CASTFSGRDFGELFF	TGTGCCAGCACCTTTAGCGGGAGGGATTTCGGGGAGCTGTTTTTT
TRBV10-3	NA	TRBJ2-7	TRBD2	CAISEFSGLAGDYEQYF	TGTGCCATCAGTGAGTTCTCTGGACTAGCGGGAGACTACGAGCAGTACTTC
TRBV7-6	NA	TRBJ2-1	TRBD2	CASSSNGGGRLYNEQFF	TGTGCCAGCAGCTCAAACGGGGGCGGGAGGCTTTACAATGAGCAGTTCTTC
TRBV5-4	NA	TRBJ1-1	NA	CASSLEPGRNTEAFF	TGTGCCAGCAGCTTGGAGCCGGGAAGAAATACTGAAGCTTTCTTT
TRBV10-3	once	TRBJ1-5	NA	CASRGGLRGNQPQHF	TGTGCCTCTCGGGGGGGACTGCGGGGCAATCAGCCCCAGCATTTT
TRBV4-2	NA	TRBJ2-2	NA	CASSQESAGELFF	TGTGCCAGCAGCCAAGAATCGGCCGGGGAGCTGTTTTTT
TRBV10-1	few	TRBJ2-7	TRBD2	CASSQTIVLAAKSYEQYF	TGCGCCAGCAGTCAGACCATAGTACTAGCGGCTAAATCCTACGAGCAGTACTTC
TRBV9	NA	TRBJ1-2	TRBD1	CASSNRDRGRMNYGYTF	TGTGCCAGCAGCAACCGGGACAGGGGGAGAATGAACTATGGCTACACCTTC